This section outlines one TCR beta chain sequence together with its context. It lacks a known antigen. No base quality information exists; no much larger clone differs at one position. The CDR3 measures 12 amino acids from cysteine to phenylalanine. Only the CDR3 DNA stays, 36 bases, in frame from base 1. For CDR1 and CDR2, the germline V gene (reference sequence) lists SEHNR and FQNEAQ. V and J are truncated by 5 bases and 4 bases respectively, leaving an intervening sequence of 6 bases. This sample was taken from a study of blood T cell repertoires in COVID-19 (dated by TCRdb to 2020 to 2022). For the wider study: Samples covering the acute and convalescent phases of COVID-19 were provided by collaborators in the United States, Italy and Spain. The material from the prospective study consisted of cDNA or gDNA derived from T cells, B-cell-depleted T cells, or PBMCs. Subjects who had been exposed to COVID-19, were actively infected with it, or had recovered from it provided the deeply sampled blood TCRbeta repertoires that made up the dataset. The repertoires were made available in a free public database intended to serve as a resource for research on the immune response to SARS-CoV-2. Samples came from the ongoing ImmuneRACE study (first 160 participants) plus 1,254 subjects from 6 global collaborators. Nearly every sample came with metadata listing a de-identified subject ID, COVID-19 status, age in years and sex. Where HLA class I and class II types were available, the types were taken from metadata supplied by the sample provider, not from assay-based typing. Results and caveats for the whole study, not just this receptor: Clinical and demographic metadata were provided uncurated, with the amount varying by source and participant.

Participants in the prospective study were aged about 18 to 95 years, lived in 20 to 25 United States geographic areas, and enrolled through a virtual design. To assign participants to cohorts, the prospective study relied on clinical history that participants themselves reported in a screening survey and a study questionnaire. ImmuneRACE Cohort 3 recovered participants were defined by two consecutive negative NP/OP PCR tests, healthcare professional clearance, or symptom resolution. Each participant in the prospective study had whole blood, serum and a nasopharyngeal or oropharyngeal swab collected by mobile phlebotomists. Over a 2-month period, participants in the prospective study had the option of providing additional blood draws and questionnaires. Before DNA extraction, blood samples from the prospective study were shipped at room temperature or frozen. TCRbeta CDR3 regions were amplified from genomic DNA using the immunoSEQ Assay, a bias-controlled multiplex PCR. Per the source publication's procedure: The number of nucleated cells in each sample was estimated from the amplification of reference gene primers within the assay. To quantify the absolute abundance of each unique TCRbeta CDR3 rearrangement, sequence reads were collapsed and filtered. For each sample, productive Simpson clonality was calculated as the square root of Simpson's diversity index across productive rearrangements. TCRdb provides this immuneACCESS table in a form limited to in-frame rearrangements. Some clones are lacking; in checked studies, under half of them reflect an unresolved V gene, and why the rest are absent is not known. V and J calls and clone size are those listed in that table; D and trimming were worked out from the DNA. The sample data list fewer than 250,000 clones, and approximately 88% of these were observed just once. The ten top clones hold approximately 8% of the sample.

The sample comprised PBMCs or T cells enriched from blood (not recorded which). This clonotype originated in a woman aged 18 to 35 who had recovered from COVID-19. The chain couples TRBV7-9 to TRBJ1-5, with TRBD1 tentatively as D gene (6 bases match). The encoded CDR3 is CASSQGNQPQHF. The sequenced DNA is TGTGCCAGCAGCCAGGGGAATCAGCCCCAGCATTTT.